This T cell receptor beta chain was profiled in a study of shared clonotypes between healthy human individuals. V was shortened by 5 bases and J by 2 bases, with 14 bases between the two germline ends. Germline V lookup: CDR1 SGHTA, CDR2 FQGTGA. The CDR3 totals 15 residues. The data were produced by immunoSEQ multiplex PCR, yet TCRdb's version contains in-frame clones alone and is incomplete. The table shows fewer than 2.5 million clones, with under 95% occurring only once. Specimen: naive CD4+ T cells from PBMCs. As for subset: CD45RA+ positively selected. The source of this sequence is a man aged 18 to 29 in good health. Some clones in this sample may be carry-over from other donors' samples. The chain employs TRBV7-3 and TRBJ2-3; D is ambiguous. CDR3 amino acids: CASSPDRVSTDTQYF. CDR3 coding DNA: TGTGCCAGCAGCCCCGATAGGGTGTCCACAGATACGCAGTATTTT. The whole variable domain, filled in from reference TRBV7-3 and TRBJ2-3, reads GAGVSQTPSNKVTEKGKYVELRCDPISGHTALYWYRQSLGQGPEFLIYFQGTGAADDSGLPNDRFFAVRPEGSVSTLKIQRTERGDSAVYLCASSPDRVSTDTQYFGPGTRLTVL.